Below, 25 T cell receptor beta chains from the same sample are listed, as sequenced in a study of T cell responses to AZD1222 COVID-19 vaccine. The protocol was immunoSEQ multiplex PCR, while the TCRdb copy is restricted to in-frame clones and leaves out a portion. The profile shows 180,000 or so clones, around 90% of them singletons. The sequences come from peripheral blood, collected 28 days after the second AZD1222 dose. These receptors came from an adult who received the AZD1222 COVID-19 vaccine.

CDR3 loop: CASRDPNRGHEQYF. In DNA form, the CDR3 reads TGTGCCAGCAGAGACCCGAACAGGGGTCACGAGCAGTACTTC. J is TRBJ2-7 and V is TRBV6-5, with TRBD1 identical over 7 bases. Germline CDR1 reads MNHEY; CDR2 reads SVGAGI. The length of the CDR3 is 14 residues. V shed 6 bases, J shed 5 bases, and the junction held 10 bases outside the gene matches.

The chain couples TRBV27 to TRBJ1-2; D may be TRBD1 (6 bases). The germline gives CDR1 MNHEY, CDR2 SMNVEV (reference sequence). V was clipped by 3 bases and J by 0 bases, with 17 bases between them. This CDR3 is 17 amino acids long. This CDR3 reads CASSFRIRGQANYGYTF. The DNA of the CDR3 is TGTGCCAGCAGTTTCCGAATCAGGGGCCAGGCTAACTATGGCTACACCTTC.

The chain is built from TRBV5-8 and TRBJ1-1; D may be TRBD1 (6 bases). The CDR3 loop spans 12 amino acids. Germline values: CDR1 SGHTS, CDR2 YDEGEE. Trimming took off 3 bases at V and 5 bases at J, with 8 bases between the two ends. CDR3 coding DNA: TGTGCCAGCAGCTGGCAGGGGACTGAAGCTTTCTTT. Amino acids: CASSWQGTEAFF.

Concerning this clone itself: The sample carries other DNA sequences with the same CDR3. This chain connects TRBV29-1 to TRBJ1-1; no clear D. The CDR3 spans 13 residues. CDR1 and CDR2 from the germline V gene are SQVTM and ANQGSEA. The V end lost 1 base, the J end lost 0 bases, and 6 bases lay between the germline ends. Here the CDR3 reads CSVEVSLNTEAFF. The DNA of the CDR3 is TGCAGCGTTGAAGTCAGCCTGAACACTGAAGCTTTCTTT.

This chain links TRBV16 with TRBJ2-5; possible D gene TRBD1, 6 bases. The CDR3 runs 15 residues. Germline lookup yields CDR1 KGHSY and CDR2 FQNENV. V was clipped by 0 bases and J by 7 bases, with 15 bases between them. DNA for the CDR3: TGTGCCAGCAGCCAATCCAAACAGGGTCCCTCGACCCAGTACTTC. It encodes CASSQSKQGPSTQYF.

The chain has TRBV5-4 and TRBJ2-3, with D possibly matching TRBD2 (6 bases). CDR3 size: 14 residues. Germline V gene lookup returns CDR1 SGHNT and CDR2 YYREEE (reference sequence). V shed 0 bases and J shed 4 bases, with 9 bases lying between them. The CDR3 sequence: CASSLVGGADTQYF. CDR3 bases: TGTGCCAGCAGCTTGGTGGGGGGAGCAGATACGCAGTATTTT.

V gene TRBV3-1 (or the pseudogene TRBV3-2) combines with J gene TRBJ2-7; D is unclear. The CDR3 runs to 18 residues. V was pared by 0 bases and J by 0 bases, with 18 bases between. Germline V CDR1 and CDR2: LGHDT, YNNKEL (reference sequence). The CDR3 sequence: CASSQDRQRLLSSYEQYF. The CDR3 nucleotides are TGTGCCAGCAGCCAAGATCGTCAACGGCTACTGAGCTCCTACGAGCAGTACTTC.

CDR3 residues: CASSTGQGASDEQFF. DNA for the CDR3: TGTGCCAGTAGTACGGGACAGGGGGCCAGCGATGAGCAGTTCTTC. The J gene is TRBJ2-1, the V gene TRBV19; 12 bases are shared with TRBD1. Per germline, CDR1 LNHDA and CDR2 SQIVND (reference sequence). The CDR3 contains 15 residues. J gave up 8 bases and V 4 bases, and 6 bases lay outside the gene matches.

The CDR3 sequence: CASRGTYTEAFF. CDR3 coding DNA: TGTGCCAGCCGGGGGACGTACACTGAAGCTTTCTTT. J is TRBJ1-1 and V is TRBV19; possibly TRBD1 for D (5 bases). The V end lost 9 bases, the J end lost 3 bases, and 11 bases lay between the germline ends. The CDR3 covers 12 residues. CDR1 is LNHDA and CDR2 is SQIVND in the germline V gene (reference sequence). Drawing the rest from reference TRBV19 and TRBJ1-1, the complete variable domain is DGGITQSPKYLFRKEGQNVTLSCEQNLNHDAMYWYRQDPGQGLRLIYYSQIVNDFQKGDIAEGYSVSREKKESFPLTVTSAQKNPTAFYLCASRGTYTEAFFGQGTRLTVV.

The gene calls are TRBV9 and TRBJ2-3; D unclear. The germline gives CDR1 SGDLS, CDR2 YYNGEE. The CDR3 is made up of 14 amino acids. The V and J ends lost 0 bases and 5 bases respectively, with 10 bases between them. CDR3 residues: CASSVDWGKDTQYF. The CDR3 nucleotides are TGTGCCAGCAGCGTAGACTGGGGAAAAGATACGCAGTATTTT.

V and J are TRBV30 and TRBJ2-3; weak D call: TRBD1 (7 bases). V was trimmed by 3 bases and J by 1 base, leaving 11 bases between them. There are 14 residues in the CDR3. Germline loops: CDR1 GTSNPN, CDR2 SVGIG (reference sequence). The CDR3 sequence: CAWRPRGGTDTQYF. The CDR3 nucleotides are TGTGCCTGGAGGCCCAGGGGGGGCACAGATACGCAGTATTTT.

This chain connects TRBV6-4 to TRBJ1-3, with 8 bases lining up with TRBD1. This CDR3 comprises 15 residues. The germline gives CDR1 MRHNA, CDR2 SNTAGT. Trimming cost V 5 bases and J 0 bases; bases outside gene matches: 3. The CDR3 nucleotides read TGTGCCAGCAGTCACAGGGGGAGCTCTGGAAACACCATATATTTT. It encodes CASSHRGSSGNTIYF.

The chain carries TRBV7-9 and TRBJ2-1, with 10 bases lining up with TRBD2. The CDR3 has 17 amino acids. In germline, CDR1 is SEHNR, CDR2 FQNEAQ (reference sequence). Unmatched junction bases numbered 4, after V lost 2 bases and J lost 0 bases. CDR3 loop: CASSLSSGGASYNEQFF. The CDR3 DNA reads TGTGCCAGCAGCTTATCCAGCGGGGGGGCCTCCTACAATGAGCAGTTCTTC.

The chain has TRBV28 and TRBJ1-4, with D possibly TRBD1 on 6 matching bases. V lost 6 bases, J lost 5 bases, and 13 bases lay in between. The CDR3 is 14 amino acids. In germline, CDR1 is MDHEN, CDR2 SYDVKM. The CDR3 loop reads CASSLVGGNEKLFF. CDR3 DNA sequence: TGTGCCAGCAGCTTGGTAGGGGGAAATGAAAAACTGTTTTTT.

This clone was observed once. J is TRBJ2-1 and V is TRBV25-1; 8 bases agree with TRBD2. Trimming cost V 1 base and J 7 bases; bases outside gene matches: 6. The CDR3 has 15 residues. The V gene's germline CDR1 is MGHDK and CDR2 SYGVNS. In DNA form, the CDR3 reads TGTGCCAGCAGTGAATCGCAGCGGGGGAGGAATGAGCAGTTCTTC. Residues: CASSESQRGRNEQFF.

V is TRBV28 and J is TRBJ2-7; D not resolved. This CDR3 has 15 residues. CDR1 is MDHEN and CDR2 is SYDVKM in the germline V gene. V was cut by 4 bases and J by 0 bases, with 13 bases left in between. CDR3 nucleotides: TGTGCCAGCAGTTCCGACGGTAAGAGCTCCTACGAGCAGTACTTC. Its translation: CASSSDGKSSYEQYF.

The chain joins TRBV28 to TRBJ1-3, with D perhaps matching TRBD1 (5 bases). CDR1 MDHEN and CDR2 SYDVKM come from the germline V gene. CDR3 length: 13 amino acids. The ends were cut back, 7 bases at V and 5 bases at J, with 12 bases in the middle. The CDR3 loop is CASTTGRRNTIYF. The CDR3 nucleotides are TGTGCCAGCACTACAGGCCGTAGAAACACCATATATTTT.

The rearrangement uses TRBV7-6 and TRBJ2-7, with D perhaps matching TRBD2 (5 bases). The CDR3 loop spans 13 amino acids. V was trimmed by 4 bases and J by 7 bases, leaving 14 bases between them. Germline V lookup: CDR1 SGHVS, CDR2 FNYEAQ. The CDR3 reads CASSSYGRREQYF. The CDR3 region has the DNA TGTGCCAGCAGCTCTTATGGCCGGAGGGAGCAGTACTTC.

This clone occurred a few times. CDR3 bases: TGTGCCAGCAGGATCGGTGTTTCGGTGAGGGAGACCCAGTACTTC. This sequence encodes CASRIGVSVRETQYF. This chain uses TRBV7-9 with TRBJ2-5; unclear D gene. This CDR3 is built from 15 residues. V shed 6 bases and J shed 5 bases, with 19 bases lying between them. Per germline, CDR1 SEHNR and CDR2 FQNEAQ (reference sequence).

CDR3 loop: CASSHRQGWNTEAFF. The CDR3 DNA reads as TGCGCCAGCAGCCACAGACAGGGGTGGAACACTGAAGCTTTCTTT. The rearrangement uses TRBV4-3 and TRBJ1-1, with 8 bases lining up with TRBD1. Germline assignment: CDR1 LGHNA and CDR2 YSLEER. The CDR3 is 15 residues long. Trimming cost V 3 bases and J 1 base; bases outside gene matches: 4.

The gene calls are TRBV11-2 and TRBJ1-2; the match to TRBD1 covers 8 bases. The CDR3 length is 14 residues. The V gene end was trimmed by 6 bases and the J gene end by 1 base; junction bases not matched to a gene: 4. Germline V CDR1 and CDR2: SGHAT, FQNNGV. The CDR3 region is CASRLQGDNYGYTF. The CDR3, as DNA: TGTGCCAGCAGGTTACAGGGGGATAACTATGGCTACACCTTC.

CDR3 in DNA: TGCAGCGTTGAACGGGGGGTAGGCTATGGCTACACCTTC. Protein sequence: CSVERGVGYGYTF. The chain uses TRBV29-1 and TRBJ1-2, with TRBD1 as a possible D gene (5 bases). The ends were cut back, 2 bases at V and 4 bases at J, with 11 bases in the middle. Germline CDR1 and CDR2: SQVTM and ANQGSEA. This CDR3 has 13 residues.

This clone has just one count. This sequence joins TRBV2 and TRBJ1-2, with D unclear. This CDR3 region has 14 residues. V shed 5 bases and J shed 1 base, with 11 bases lying between them. Looked up from germline, CDR1 is SNHLY and CDR2 is FYNNEI. Here the CDR3 DNA reads TGTGCCAGCAGTCGAGAGGAAGGTAACTATGGCTACACCTTC. Translation gives CASSREEGNYGYTF.

The rearrangement uses TRBV6-2 or TRBV6-3 and TRBJ1-2, with TRBD1 matching 8 bases. With 2 bases clipped from V and 5 bases from J, the junction kept 7 bases outside the gene matches. The germline V gene encodes CDR1 MNHEY and CDR2 SVGEGT. This CDR3 contains 15 residues. CDR3 region: CASSYGRGHHYGYTF. CDR3 sequence (DNA): TGTGCCAGCAGTTACGGCAGGGGGCATCATTATGGCTACACCTTC.

V is TRBV24-1 and J is TRBJ1-5, with TRBD1 identical over 7 bases. The CDR3 covers 13 residues. Germline V gene lookup returns CDR1 KGHDR and CDR2 SFDVKD. V dropped 9 bases and J dropped 0; count of bases not matched to a gene: 1. This CDR3 is CATGTDSNQPQHF. DNA of the CDR3: TGTGCCACCGGGACAGATAGCAATCAGCCCCAGCATTTT.